A single sample gave rise to the 25 T cell receptor beta chains below, sequenced in a study of blood T cell repertoires in COVID-19. Profiled with immunoSEQ multiplex PCR; TCRdb holds only in-frame clones, not every one. The sample yields about 310,000 clones, approximately 91% seen once. The specimen was PBMCs or T cells enriched from blood (not recorded which). These TCRs come from a man in his 60s who had recovered from COVID-19.

V and J are TRBV5-1 and TRBJ2-7; 9 bases line up with TRBD1. The CDR3 has 14 residues. Looked up from germline, CDR1 is SGHRS and CDR2 is YFSETQ. V shed 4 bases, J shed 3 bases, and the junction held 5 bases outside the gene matches. Here the CDR3 reads CASSLRTGVYEQYF. The CDR3 coding sequence is TGCGCCAGCAGCCTCAGGACAGGGGTCTACGAGCAGTACTTC.

J is TRBJ2-7 and V is TRBV28, with 11 bases fitting TRBD1. CDR1 and CDR2 (germline): MDHEN, SYDVKM. J was trimmed by 4 bases and V by 6 bases; bases with no gene match: 8. This CDR3 is 15 amino acids long. Here the CDR3 reads CASRGGQGVGYEQYF. The CDR3 bases are TGTGCCAGCAGAGGGGGACAGGGGGTAGGTTACGAGCAGTACTTC.

This clone is a singleton in its sample. The J gene is TRBJ1-5, the V gene TRBV28, with TRBD1 matching over 7 bases. The CDR3 totals 13 residues. Losses at the gene ends were 5 bases for V and 5 bases for J; bases not matched to a gene: 3. CDR1 MDHEN and CDR2 SYDVKM come from the germline V gene. The CDR3 DNA follows: TGTGCCAGCAGTAGGGACAGTTATCAGCCCCAGCATTTT. It yields the protein CASSRDSYQPQHF. The full variable domain, with the rest looked up from reference TRBV28 and TRBJ1-5, is DVKVTQSSRYLVKRTGEKVFLECVQDMDHENMFWYRQDPGLGLRLIYFSYDVKMKEKGDIPEGYSVSREKKERFSLILESASTNQTSMYLCASSRDSYQPQHFGDGTRLSIL.

In its sample, this clone was seen once. The genes are TRBV6-1 and TRBJ2-2; 9 nucleotides align to TRBD2. Germline V gene sequence: CDR1 MNHNS, CDR2 SASEGT. Trimming cost V 0 bases and J 5 bases; bases outside gene matches: 10. The CDR3 has 18 residues. The DNA of the CDR3 is TGTGCCAGCAGTGAAGCTTGGACTAGCGTAGTGTGGACCGGGGAGCTGTTTTTT. It yields the protein CASSEAWTSVVWTGELFF.

V usage is TRBV12-5 and J usage is TRBJ2-7, with TRBD1 identical over 7 bases. The V gene end was trimmed by 0 bases and the J gene end by 3 bases; junction bases not matched to a gene: 8. Germline CDR1 reads LGHNT; CDR2 reads FRNRAP. CDR3 length equals 16 residues. The CDR3 sequence: CASGLVPDRKFYEQYF. The CDR3 coding sequence is TGTGCTAGTGGTTTGGTCCCGGACAGGAAATTCTACGAGCAGTACTTC. Full variable domain (remainder filled in from reference TRBV12-5 and TRBJ2-7): DARVTQTPRHKVTEMGQEVTMRCQPILGHNTVFWYRQTMMQGLELLAYFRNRAPLDDSGMPKDRFSAEMPDATLATLKIQPSEPRDSAVYFCASGLVPDRKFYEQYFGPGTRLTVT.

This chain joins TRBV3-1 (or the pseudogene TRBV3-2) and TRBJ2-1; 10 bases match TRBD2. Germline CDR1 reads LGHDT; CDR2 reads YNNKEL (reference sequence). The CDR3 extends over 15 amino acids. After removal of 1 base from V and 6 bases from J, the junction contained 3 bases not matched to a gene. This CDR3 reads CASSQGLAGGNEQFF. The CDR3 region has the DNA TGTGCCAGCAGCCAAGGACTAGCGGGTGGCAATGAGCAGTTCTTC.

This chain connects TRBV19 to TRBJ1-6; D uncertain. Deletions cut 6 bases from V and 10 bases from J, with 13 bases between. The CDR3 has 13 residues. Germline V gives CDR1 LNHDA, CDR2 SQIVND (reference sequence). As DNA, the CDR3 is TGTGCCAGTAGAGATGTAGAGATATCACCCCTCCACTTT. Translating gives CASRDVEISPLHF.

The genes are TRBV18 and TRBJ2-1; D ambiguous. The ends were cut back, 3 bases at V and 6 bases at J, with 6 bases in the middle. This CDR3 region has 12 residues. The germline V gene encodes CDR1 KGHSH and CDR2 LQKENI. The CDR3 spells CASSPESNEQFF. The CDR3 region has the DNA TGTGCCAGCTCACCCGAGAGCAATGAGCAGTTCTTC.

The chain links TRBV7-9 to TRBJ2-5; D uncertain. This CDR3 comprises 14 residues. V dropped 0 bases and J dropped 0 bases, with 5 bases sitting between them. CDR1 and CDR2 (germline): SEHNR, FQNEAQ (reference sequence). The chain's CDR3 is CASSLASYQETQYF. The CDR3, as DNA: TGTGCCAGCAGCTTAGCTTCGTACCAAGAGACCCAGTACTTC.

V gene TRBV18 combines with J gene TRBJ2-1, with D uncertain. The germline V gene encodes CDR1 KGHSH and CDR2 LQKENI. Trimming removed 3 bases at V and 7 bases at J, with 13 bases between. This CDR3 contains 14 residues. CDR3 sequence: CASSPNSLGNEQFF. The CDR3 nucleotides read TGTGCCAGCTCACCGAACTCACTCGGGAATGAGCAGTTCTTC.

The CDR3 here is CASTPGQAGRKLFF. Here the CDR3 DNA reads TGTGCCAGCACACCCGGGCAGGCGGGGAGAAAACTGTTTTTT. V usage is TRBV3-1 (or the pseudogene TRBV3-2) and J usage is TRBJ1-4; D not resolved. The CDR3 length is 14 residues. V was trimmed by 7 bases and J by 10 bases, leaving 19 bases between them. Per germline, CDR1 LGHDT and CDR2 YNNKEL (reference sequence).

The rearrangement joins TRBV7-2 to TRBJ1-1; TRBD1 might be the D (5 bases). Trimming left V 6 bases short and J 0 bases short, with 23 bases between. CDR3 length equals 18 residues. The germline gives CDR1 SGHTA, CDR2 FQGNSA. Here the CDR3 DNA reads TGTGCCAGCAGTCGTCCCGTTTCTACTGGGGCCATGAACACTGAAGCTTTCTTT. Translated: CASSRPVSTGAMNTEAFF.

The chain recombines TRBV9 with TRBJ1-3, with a possible D match to TRBD1 (5 bases). CDR3 length equals 13 residues. The germline CDR1 and CDR2 sequences are SGDLS and YYNGEE. Trimming cost V 4 bases and J 2 bases, with 7 bases left between them. This CDR3 reads CASSKGTGNTIYF. CDR3 sequence (DNA): TGTGCCAGCAGCAAGGGGACTGGAAACACCATATATTTT.

This chain joins TRBV12-3 or TRBV12-4 and TRBJ2-2, with D tentatively TRBD2 (5 bases). With 3 bases removed from V and 6 bases from J, the gap between germline ends came to 8 bases. This CDR3 is built from 13 residues. The CDR3 sequence is CASSLVAPGELFF. The CDR3 DNA is TGTGCCAGCAGTTTGGTAGCGCCCGGGGAGCTGTTTTTT.

This clone appeared a single time. This chain connects TRBV7-2 to TRBJ2-7; 9 bases are shared with TRBD2. The trim removed 3 bases at V and 7 bases at J, leaving 7 bases unmatched. This CDR3 is 14 amino acids long. Germline values: CDR1 SGHTA, CDR2 FQGNSA. The CDR3 DNA sequence: TGTGCCAGCAGCTTCGATAGCGGGAGATGGGAGCAGTACTTC. Amino acid sequence: CASSFDSGRWEQYF.

This clone was observed once. The genes are TRBV5-4 and TRBJ1-2, with TRBD1 identical over 12 bases. The CDR3 loop spans 18 amino acids. Trimming removed 0 bases from V and 4 bases from J; junction bases left unmatched: 10. CDR1 and CDR2 from the germline V gene are SGHNT and YYREEE (reference sequence). CDR3 residues: CASSLGAGTGGYGYGYTF. CDR3 coding DNA: TGTGCCAGCAGCTTGGGGGCCGGGACAGGGGGCTACGGCTATGGCTACACCTTC.

The V gene is TRBV10-2, the J gene TRBJ1-6, with 9 bases identical to TRBD1. The J segment lost 9 bases and the V segment lost 7 bases, leaving 10 bases of the junction unmatched. This CDR3 region has 15 residues. Looked up from germline, CDR1 is WSHSY and CDR2 is SAAADI. The CDR3 loop reads CASNLGDRVGSPLHF. The DNA for the CDR3 is TGCGCCAGCAACCTTGGGGACAGGGTTGGTTCACCCCTCCACTTT.

J is TRBJ2-7 and V is TRBV20-1, with 8 positions matching TRBD2. The CDR3 is made up of 15 amino acids. CDR1 is DFQATT and CDR2 is SNEGSKA in the germline V gene (reference sequence). V lost 3 bases to trimming and J lost 4 bases; unmatched junction nucleotides: 11. CDR3 amino acids: CSASRGSGSLYEQYF. CDR3 nucleotides: TGCAGTGCTAGTAGAGGGAGCGGGAGTTTATACGAGCAGTACTTC.

The genes are TRBV27 and TRBJ2-7; tentative D call: TRBD1 (5 bases). Germline V CDR1 and CDR2: MNHEY, SMNVEV (reference sequence). This CDR3 is 14 amino acids long. V lost 5 bases, J lost 3 bases, and 14 bases lay in between. This CDR3 is CASSHGARDYEQYF. CDR3 nucleotides: TGTGCCAGCAGTCATGGGGCCAGGGACTACGAGCAGTACTTC.

The V gene is TRBV18, the J gene TRBJ2-7; a weak D match, TRBD2 (6 bases). V lost 2 bases, J lost 6 bases, and 11 bases lay in between. CDR1 and CDR2 (germline): KGHSH, LQKENI. The CDR3 sequence is 13 residues long. The CDR3 sequence is CASSPGGTSEQYF. DNA of the CDR3: TGTGCCAGCTCACCAGGGGGGACCAGCGAGCAGTACTTC.

This chain connects TRBV7-3 to TRBJ2-2; 8 nucleotides line up with TRBD1. Germline CDR1 and CDR2: SGHTA and FQGTGA. V shed 5 bases and J 8 bases; nucleotides not matched to a gene: 7. The CDR3 is 14 residues long. The CDR3 nucleotides read TGTGCCAGCAGCCCAGCAGGGGGCACGGGGGAGCTGTTTTTT. This translates into CASSPAGGTGELFF.

This clone was recorded only once. The chain combines TRBV24-1 with TRBJ2-1; a possible D gene is TRBD1 (5 bases). In germline, CDR1 is KGHDR, CDR2 SFDVKD. The ends were cut back, 2 bases at V and 5 bases at J, with 12 bases in the middle. The CDR3 is 15 amino acids. CDR3 sequence (DNA): TGTGCCACCAGTGATTCCGGCAGGGCACACAATGAGCAGTTCTTC. Translating gives CATSDSGRAHNEQFF.

The CDR3 protein is CASQPQAGVTGELFF. The CDR3 DNA sequence: TGTGCCAGCCAACCCCAAGCGGGAGTGACCGGGGAGCTGTTTTTT. The chain couples TRBV7-2 to TRBJ2-2, with 8 bases fitting TRBD2. Germline V CDR1 and CDR2: SGHTA, FQGNSA. V was pared by 8 bases and J by 5 bases, with 10 bases of the junction left unmatched. The CDR3 totals 15 residues.

The chain recombines TRBV6-5 with TRBJ2-2; the D gene is possibly TRBD1 (5 bases). This CDR3 is 15 amino acids long. With 6 bases removed from V and 5 bases from J, the gap between germline ends came to 16 bases. CDR1 is MNHEY, CDR2 SVGAGI, per germline. CDR3 bases: TGTGCCAGCAGCCCCGTAGGGAAGGGGACCGGGGAGCTGTTTTTT. Amino acid sequence: CASSPVGKGTGELFF.

The V gene is TRBV5-1, the J gene TRBJ1-2, with D possibly being TRBD1 (6 bases). CDR1 and CDR2 (germline): SGHRS, YFSETQ. V lost 4 bases and J 0 bases, leaving 16 bases between the germline ends. The CDR3 has 16 residues. CDR3 in amino acids: CASSTGTSTANYGYTF. The CDR3 DNA sequence: TGCGCCAGCAGCACGGGGACAAGCACTGCTAACTATGGCTACACCTTC. The full variable domain, its missing parts supplied by reference TRBV5-1 and TRBJ1-2, is KAGVTQTPRYLIKTRGQQVTLSCSPISGHRSVSWYQQTPGQGLQFLFEYFSETQRNKGNFPGRFSGRQFSNSRSEMNVSTLELGDSALYLCASSTGTSTANYGYTFGSGTRLTVV.